The 17 T cell receptor beta chains in this list originate from one sample, sequenced in a study of PD-L1 blockade in urothelial cancer. This table comes from immunoSEQ multiplex PCR, and its TCRdb copy is limited to in-frame clones, with some not included. The sample lists about 1,800 clones; 30% to 40% were seen once. Specimen: tumor tissue, collected before atezolizumab (anti-PD-L1) treatment. The receptors shown here come from a man aged 60 to 75 with urothelial cancer.

The chain joins TRBV19 to TRBJ1-1, with a tentative D call TRBD1 (6 bases). The CDR3 sequence is 16 residues long. Germline V gene data show CDR1 as LNHDA and CDR2 as SQIVND (reference sequence). The V and J ends lost 5 bases and 4 bases respectively, with 20 bases between them. The CDR3 DNA reads as TGTGCCAGTAGTCCGACCGCAGCGCAGGGGAGCACTGAAGCTTTCTTT. This encodes CASSPTAAQGSTEAFF.

Concerning this clone: A read error may account for a junction end that differs from germline. V is TRBV18 and J is TRBJ2-3, with D possibly called TRBD1 or TRBD2 (5 bases each). CDR3 length: 15 residues. The germline V gene encodes CDR1 KGHSH and CDR2 LQKENI. The CDR3 nucleotides are TGTGCCAGCTCACGGTCGTGGGGGAGCACAAATACGCAGTATTTT. This gives the protein CASSRSWGSTNTQYF. Looking up the rest from reference TRBV18 and TRBJ2-3 gives the full variable domain: NAGVMQNPRHLVRRRGQEARLRCSPMKGHSHVYWYRQLPEEGLKFMVYLQKENIIDESGMPKERFSAEFPKEGPSILRIQQVVRGDSAAYFCASSRSWGSTNTQYFGPGTRLTVL.

The rearrangement joins TRBV19 to TRBJ2-1; 8 bases line up with TRBD2. V lost 6 bases and J lost 5; bases outside the gene matches: 9. This CDR3 is built from 15 residues. Germline loops: CDR1 LNHDA, CDR2 SQIVND (reference sequence). The CDR3 region has the DNA TGTGCCAGTAGCCCCTTCGGGGGGGGTGACAATGAGCAGTTCTTC. It is translated as CASSPFGGGDNEQFF.

The rearrangement links TRBV11-3 to TRBJ2-3, with D possibly being TRBD2 (5 bases). Germline CDR1 reads SGHNT; CDR2 reads YENEEA. V lost 5 bases to trimming and J lost 4 bases, with 16 bases between them. The length of the CDR3 is 15 residues. The CDR3 DNA sequence: TGTGCCAGCAGCACCCCAGCGGAAGCCTCAGATACGCAGTATTTT. Its translation is CASSTPAEASDTQYF.

The genes are TRBV5-1 and TRBJ2-2; 10 bases fit TRBD1. Trimming cost V 7 bases and J 0 bases; bases outside gene matches: 3. Germline V gene sequence: CDR1 SGHRS, CDR2 YFSETQ. The length of the CDR3 is 15 residues. CDR3 nucleotide sequence: TGCGCCAGCCGACAGGGGGCCGCGAACACCGGGGAGCTGTTTTTT. Its translation is CASRQGAANTGELFF.

This clone has a handful of counts. J is TRBJ1-1 and V is TRBV7-1, with D uncertain. TRBV7-1 is noted as an ORF with a role that remains uncertain. The V end lost 4 bases, the J end lost 1 base, and 7 bases lay between the germline ends. This CDR3 region has 13 residues. The CDR3: CASSLNRNTEAFF. CDR3 bases: TGTGCCAGCAGCTTAAACAGGAACACTGAAGCTTTCTTT.

This clone was detected only a few times. The chain uses TRBV6-7 and TRBJ2-3; 11 nucleotides line up with TRBD2. Being an ORF, TRBV6-7 has a function that is uncertain. J lost 6 bases, V lost 6 bases, and 11 bases had no gene match. This CDR3 comprises 16 residues. CDR3 coding DNA: TGTGCCAGCAGCCCCAGCCTAGCGGGGGGCCGGGATACGCAGTATTTT. Its translation is CASSPSLAGGRDTQYF.

In its sample, this clone ranks as medium-sized (0.01 to 0.1%). V usage is TRBV11-3 and J usage is TRBJ2-2; weak D call: TRBD2 (5 bases). V was shortened by 4 bases and J by 7 bases, with 22 bases between the two germline ends. This CDR3 has 17 amino acids. CDR1 SGHNT and CDR2 YENEEA come from the germline V gene. CDR3 sequence: CASSSHSDSPTGGELFF. In DNA form, the CDR3 reads TGTGCCAGCAGCTCCCACTCGGACTCACCTACTGGCGGGGAGCTGTTTTTT.

This clone is hyperexpanded (1% or more) within its sample. Different DNA sequences within this sample yield the same CDR3. The chain links TRBV11-3 to TRBJ2-7, with D hard to call. This CDR3 is built from 14 residues. Germline V gene lookup returns CDR1 SGHNT and CDR2 YENEEA. With 1 base removed from V and 2 bases from J, the gap between germline ends came to 9 bases. CDR3 nucleotides: TGTGCCAGCAGCTTAGTCGGCACGACCTACGAGCAGTACTTC. It yields the protein CASSLVGTTYEQYF.

A remark on this clone: One end of the junction does not line up with germline, which may come from a read error. This chain links TRBV19 with TRBJ2-1, with 9 bases aligning to TRBD2. CDR3 length: 16 residues. Germline V gene sequence: CDR1 LNHDA, CDR2 SQIVND (reference sequence). The CDR3, as DNA: TGTGCCAGTAGTATAAATGGGCTAGCGGGGTACAATGAGCAATTCTTC. This encodes CASSINGLAGYNEQFF.

By share, this clone ranks as medium-sized. The chain recombines TRBV9 with TRBJ1-6; D is perhaps TRBD1 (6 bases). Trimming shortened V by 0 bases and J by 6 bases, and 13 bases separated the two germline ends. CDR1 is SGDLS, CDR2 YYNGEE, per germline. This CDR3 region has 16 residues. The CDR3 nucleotides are TGTGCCAGCAGCGTAGGGACAGAGAATATTAATTCACCCCTCCACTTT. Its translation is CASSVGTENINSPLHF.

This clone was detected a few times. V and J are TRBV6-9 and TRBJ1-6; a weak D match, TRBD1 (5 bases). Germline CDR1 reads MNHGY; CDR2 reads SVAAGI. This CDR3 region has 15 residues. Trimming took 8 bases from V and 0 from J, leaving 11 bases between them. DNA of the CDR3: TGTGCCAGCCGCGGGGCCGGCTCCTATAATTCACCCCTCCACTTT. Residues: CASRGAGSYNSPLHF.

This clone was found a few times. This chain joins TRBV16 and TRBJ1-1; D is unclear. This CDR3 is 16 amino acids long. Trimming removed 6 bases from V and 3 bases from J, with 20 bases in between. CDR1 and CDR2 (germline): KGHSY, FQNENV. The CDR3 sequence: CASSPTLQLRDTEAFF. In nucleotides, the CDR3 is TGTGCCAGCAGTCCCACGCTGCAGTTAAGGGACACTGAAGCTTTCTTT.

The chain is built from TRBV19 and TRBJ2-2, with D maybe TRBD2 (5 bases). The germline V gene encodes CDR1 LNHDA and CDR2 SQIVND (reference sequence). CDR3 length: 14 amino acids. Trimming left V 3 bases short and J 6 bases short, with 11 bases between. CDR3 sequence: CASSIQKGAGELFF. CDR3 coding DNA: TGTGCCAGTAGTATTCAGAAGGGAGCCGGGGAGCTGTTTTTT.

This clone is medium-sized within its sample. V usage is TRBV6-8 and J usage is TRBJ2-3, with 7 bases lining up with TRBD2. This CDR3 contains 13 residues. With 5 bases clipped from V and 2 bases from J, the junction kept 1 base outside the gene matches. CDR1 is MNHGY, CDR2 SAAAGT, per germline. The DNA of the CDR3 is TGTGCCAGCAGTCGGGACTACACAGATACGCAGTATTTT. As protein: CASSRDYTDTQYF.

In its sample, this clone is large. The J gene is TRBJ1-3, the V gene TRBV28; possible D gene TRBD1, 5 bases. V was shortened by 5 bases and J by 4 bases, with 12 bases between the two germline ends. Germline V CDR1 and CDR2: MDHEN, SYDVKM. The CDR3 sequence is 14 residues long. CDR3 residues: CASSPGLVGNTIYF. In DNA form, the CDR3 reads TGTGCCAGCAGTCCGGGGCTGGTGGGAAACACCATATATTTT.

The J gene is TRBJ2-2, the V gene TRBV7-6, with 8 bases that match TRBD2. CDR1 is SGHVS, CDR2 FNYEAQ, per germline. This CDR3 spans 16 amino acids. V gave up 0 bases and J gave up 2 bases; unmatched junction bases: 2. CDR3 sequence: CASSLASGVNTGELFF. CDR3 coding DNA: TGTGCCAGCAGCTTAGCTAGCGGGGTAAACACCGGGGAGCTGTTTTTT.